One TCR beta chain is described in this entry. This CDR3 is built from 13 residues. From germline, CDR1 is MDHEN and CDR2 SYDVKM. V lost 3 bases and J lost 5, with 7 bases in between. All enrollees were roughly 18 to 90 years old and from fewer than 25 US areas. During the 2 weeks before they entered the study, exposed participants had met someone with a PCR-confirmed or clinician-diagnosed COVID-19 case. Using immunoSEQ multiplex PCR, the repertoire was profiled, and TCRdb retains in-frame clones only, with some absent. This table has about 300,000 clones, about 85% appearing once. The record originates from a study of blood T cell repertoires in COVID-19. As for the study in general: Acute-phase and convalescent COVID-19 samples originated in the United States, Italy and Spain. T cells, B-cell-depleted T cells, or PBMCs provided the cDNA or gDNA that served as material.

Sample: PBMCs or T cells enriched from blood (not recorded which). The receptor's source is a woman aged 25 to 39 who had been exposed to COVID-19. The chain is built from TRBV28 and TRBJ2-2; no clear D. The CDR3: CASSFVLTGELFF. The CDR3 nucleotides read TGTGCCAGCAGTTTTGTCCTGACCGGGGAGCTGTTTTTT.